The rows below give T cell receptor beta chains drawn from one sample of a study of T cell repertoires in ileal Crohn's disease. TCRdb's copy holds only in-frame clones and misses some; the assay was immunoSEQ multiplex PCR. Of some 8,000 clones in the sample, around 77% are singletons; the top ten hold 6.5% to 9%. Input material: ileal tissue. These receptors were collected from an adult with Crohn's disease. Each CDR3 is given with its conserved first and last residue. Each record gives: D gene, clone size, J gene, V gene, CDR3 protein, CDR3 DNA. The D gene is left open where the match is weak. Clone size is shown for a subset of rows, as once, few, many or a class of expanded clone.

TRBD2	-	TRBJ2-2	TRBV5-6	CASSLAGGLDAGELFF	TGTGCCAGCAGCTTAGCGGGGGGGCTGGACGCCGGGGAGCTGTTTTTT
TRBD1	-	TRBJ2-5	TRBV16	CASSQSPGTEETQYF	TGTGCCAGCAGCCAATCTCCAGGGACAGAAGAGACCCAGTACTTC
-	-	TRBJ2-7	TRBV15	CATSVRLSYEQYF	TGTGCCACCAGCGTTCGACTCTCCTACGAGCAGTACTTC
TRBD2	-	TRBJ2-2	TRBV5-1	CASSLAGAGGITGELFF	TGCGCCAGCAGCTTGGCCGGAGCGGGGGGGATCACCGGGGAGCTGTTTTTT
TRBD2	-	TRBJ2-5	TRBV23-1	CASRPRERGPRWETQYF	TGCGCCAGCAGACCTCGGGAGCGGGGGCCCCGATGGGAGACCCAGTACTTC
-	-	TRBJ1-3	TRBV28	CASSYPHREPNYQAGNTIYF	TGTGCCAGCAGCTACCCACACAGGGAGCCGAACTACCAGGCTGGAAACACCATATATTTT
TRBD1	-	TRBJ2-7	TRBV5-4	CASSLRQGVGYEQYF	TGTGCCAGCAGCTTGAGACAGGGCGTTGGCTACGAGCAGTACTTC
TRBD2	-	TRBJ2-5	TRBV10-3	CAIRRASGNQETQYF	TGTGCCATCCGACGAGCTAGCGGGAACCAAGAGACCCAGTACTTC
-	-	TRBJ1-3	TRBV10-3	CAISEAGRSGNTIYF	TGTGCCATCAGTGAGGCGGGCCGCTCTGGAAACACCATATATTTT
-	-	TRBJ1-1	TRBV18	CASSPRQEGMNTEAFF	TGTGCCAGCTCACCACGTCAGGAGGGCATGAACACTGAAGCTTTCTTT
TRBD1	once	TRBJ1-6	TRBV30	CAWSAGTGVSYNSPLHF	TGTGCCTGGAGTGCGGGGACAGGGGTATCCTATAATTCACCCCTCCACTTT
-	-	TRBJ2-4	TRBV25-1	CASSESYRDPAKNIQYF	TGTGCCAGCAGTGAAAGTTACAGGGACCCAGCCAAAAACATTCAGTACTTC
-	-	TRBJ2-3	TRBV5-6	CASSQSPPYWSTDTQYF	TGTGCCAGCAGCCAATCTCCTCCGTACTGGAGCACAGATACGCAGTATTTT
-	-	TRBJ2-1	TRBV4-3	CASSQEMASSNEQFF	TGCGCCAGCAGCCAAGAAATGGCTAGCTCCAATGAGCAGTTCTTC
-	-	TRBJ2-2	TRBV5-4	CASSSSHTGELFF	TGTGCCAGCAGCTCCTCTCACACCGGGGAGCTGTTTTTT
-	-	TRBJ1-2	TRBV7-7	CASRLIQGPQPYGYTF	TGTGCCAGCAGACTTATACAGGGTCCCCAGCCCTATGGCTACACCTTC
-	-	TRBJ1-1	TRBV7-8	CASSLVAYPVIAFF	TGTGCCAGCAGCTTAGTAGCCTACCCGGTCATCGCTTTCTTT
-	few	TRBJ2-3	TRBV30	CAWSVTGGTDTQYF	TGTGCCTGGAGTGTAACGGGGGGCACAGATACGCAGTATTTT
-	once	TRBJ1-1	TRBV11-2	CASSLVEGRDTEAFF	TGTGCCAGCAGCTTAGTGGAGGGACGGGACACTGAAGCTTTCTTT
-	-	TRBJ2-1	TRBV4-3	CASSHSRGTEQFF	TGCGCCAGCAGCCATTCCAGGGGTACTGAGCAGTTCTTC
TRBD1	-	TRBJ2-3	TRBV2	CASRQGTDTQYF	TGTGCCAGCAGACAGGGGACAGATACGCAGTATTTT
-	-	TRBJ2-5	TRBV11-2	CASSGGETQYF	TGTGCCAGCAGTGGGGGCGAGACCCAGTACTTC
TRBD1	-	TRBJ1-5	TRBV6-1	CASSEEVQEGWDRATFNQPQHF	TGTGCCAGCAGTGAAGAAGTCCAAGAGGGATGGGACAGGGCAACCTTCAATCAGCCCCAGCATTTT
-	-	TRBJ2-4	TRBV6-1	CASSDRAKNIQYF	TGTGCCAGCAGTGACAGGGCCAAAAACATTCAGTACTTC
TRBD1	-	TRBJ1-1	TRBV11-2	CASSLTGGSNTEAFF	TGTGCCAGCAGCTTGACAGGGGGCTCGAACACTGAAGCTTTCTTT
-	-	TRBJ1-1	TRBV7-9	CASSSQAIGTEAFF	TGTGCCAGCAGCTCGCAGGCGATTGGCACTGAAGCTTTCTTT
TRBD2	medium-sized	TRBJ2-3	TRBV29-1	CSGKAGGSMDTQYF	TGCAGCGGTAAAGCGGGGGGGTCTATGGATACGCAGTATTTT
-	-	TRBJ2-3	TRBV15	CATSRGGTDTQYF	TGTGCCACCAGCAGAGGCGGGACAGATACGCAGTATTTT